This TCR beta chain was sequenced for a study of spatial heterogeneity in lung cancer. Study-wide context: Available follow-up PBMC samples, collected a median of about 24 months post-resection, were sequenced. A unique TCR and UMI combination showed up more than ten times in raw reads, on average.

One entry per CDR3 protein results from TCRdb running MiXCR on the 5' RACE reads. This table has about 120,000 distinct CDR3 sequences, 9% to 15% appearing once. The sample's time point: blood at routine non-recurrence follow-up after resection. Frozen PBMC, nontumor lung or tumor provided whole RNA, which was sequenced unsorted. Points from the study as a whole: Blood showed ubiquitous tumor TCRs more often at resection than at routine follow-up.

Comments on this clonotype: No antigen is known for it.

Germline CDR1 LGHDT, CDR2 YNNKEL (reference sequence). The junction had 6 bases not matched to a gene; V was cut back by 4 bases and J by 4 bases. The CDR3 loop spans 15 amino acids. Here the sequenced sample was PBMCs, taken at follow-up. The V and J genes are TRBV3-1 and TRBJ2-3; TRBD1 matches 9 bases. The source is a male donor with early-stage non-small cell lung cancer. CDR3 sequence: CASSPGTGWADTQYF. The CDR3 DNA reads as TGTGCCAGCAGCCCCGGGACAGGGTGGGCAGATACGCAGTATTTT.